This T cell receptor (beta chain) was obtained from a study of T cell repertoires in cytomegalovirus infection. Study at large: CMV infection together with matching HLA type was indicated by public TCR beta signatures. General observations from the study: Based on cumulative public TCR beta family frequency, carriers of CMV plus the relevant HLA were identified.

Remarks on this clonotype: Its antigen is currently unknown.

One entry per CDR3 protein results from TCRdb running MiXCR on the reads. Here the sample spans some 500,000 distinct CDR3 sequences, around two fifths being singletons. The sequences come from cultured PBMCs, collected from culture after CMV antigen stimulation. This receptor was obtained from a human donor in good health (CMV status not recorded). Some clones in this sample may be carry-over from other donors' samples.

In DNA form, the CDR3 reads TGTGCCAGCGGGGGAACAACGAGGAACACTGAAGCTTTCTTT. Its protein product is CASGGTTRNTEAFF. The genes are TRBV6-1 and TRBJ1-1; weak D call: TRBD1 (5 bases). V lost 8 bases and J 1 base, leaving 14 bases between the germline ends. CDR1 and CDR2 (germline): MNHNS, SASEGT. The CDR3 spans 14 residues.